This passage covers 2 T cell receptor beta chains from one sample sequenced in a study of blood T cells in healthy people across ages (dated by TCRdb to the mid-2010s). The library came from 5' RACE. TCRdb shows the sequencer as Illumina HiSeq 2500. The second PCR ran for roughly 6 to 11 cycles and used a J-beta primer mix along with a sample-barcoded 5' primer. In TCRdb, the public reads were trimmed at Q25 with fastp and aligned with MiXCR, with productive beta chains retained. Entries are consolidated by CDR3 protein sequence, retaining the most common genes and DNA. The sample contains about 1.5 million distinct CDR3 sequences, around 39% of them found a single time. Jointly, the top ten make up 6.5% to 10% of the sample. The specimen was blood. These receptor sequences come from a woman between 18 and 30 years old in good health.

This clonotype was observed a few times. The CDR3 DNA follows: TGTGCCAGCAGTTCAATTCGCCTTCCGAAAGGGGTGCAGTTCTTC. This gives the protein CASSSIRLPKGVQFF. The chain couples TRBV28 to TRBJ2-1; a weak D match, TRBD1 (5 bases). Germline CDR1 is MDHEN and CDR2 is SYDVKM. The V end lost 4 bases, the J end lost 12 bases, and 22 bases lay between the germline ends. The CDR3 has 15 amino acids. Full variable domain (outside the CDR3, taken from reference TRBV28 and TRBJ2-1): DVKVTQSSRYLVKRTGEKVFLECVQDMDHENMFWYRQDPGLGLRLIYFSYDVKMKEKGDIPEGYSVSREKKERFSLILESASTNQTSMYLCASSSIRLPKGVQFFGPGTRLTVL.

This chain connects TRBV20-1 to TRBJ1-1; no definite D call. V was pared by 0 bases and J by 7 bases, with 6 bases between. The CDR3 length is 11 residues. Germline CDR1 DFQATT, CDR2 SNEGSKA (reference sequence). The DNA for the CDR3 is TGCAGTGCTAGAGATCCGAATGAAGCTTTCTTT. Its protein is CSARDPNEAFF.